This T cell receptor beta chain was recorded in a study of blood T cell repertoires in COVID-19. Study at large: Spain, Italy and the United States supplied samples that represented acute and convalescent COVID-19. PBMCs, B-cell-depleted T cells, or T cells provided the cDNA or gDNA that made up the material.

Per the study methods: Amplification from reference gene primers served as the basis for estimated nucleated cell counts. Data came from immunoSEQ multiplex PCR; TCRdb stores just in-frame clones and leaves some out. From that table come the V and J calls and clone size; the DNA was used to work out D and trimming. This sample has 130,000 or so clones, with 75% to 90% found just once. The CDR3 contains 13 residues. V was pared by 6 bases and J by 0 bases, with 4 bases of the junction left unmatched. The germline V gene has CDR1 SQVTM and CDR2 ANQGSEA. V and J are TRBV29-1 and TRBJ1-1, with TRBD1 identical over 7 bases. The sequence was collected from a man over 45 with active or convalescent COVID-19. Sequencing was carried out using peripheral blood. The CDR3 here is CSVETGMNTEAFF. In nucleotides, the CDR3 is TGCAGCGTCGAGACAGGGATGAACACTGAAGCTTTCTTT.